One sample yielded the 3 T cell receptor beta chains listed below, sequenced in a study of blood T cell repertoires in COVID-19. Data came from immunoSEQ multiplex PCR; TCRdb stores just in-frame clones and leaves some out. The table includes around 150,000 clones, over 70% detected once. The sequenced material came from PBMCs or T cells enriched from blood (not recorded which). The receptor set was obtained from a man between 65 and 79 years old who had been exposed to COVID-19.

V usage is TRBV21-1 and J usage is TRBJ2-1; the table's D call, TRBD2, was not checked against the DNA. TRBV21-1 is a pseudogene locus. The CDR3 loop spans 16 amino acids. The CDR3 nucleotides are TGTGCCAGCAGCAAAAAAAGGTCCGGGAGACACAATGAGCAGTTCTTC. Residues: CASSKKRSGRHNEQFF.

The chain carries TRBV11-2 and TRBJ2-1; 9 bases map to TRBD1. The length of the CDR3 is 18 residues. Germline V CDR1 and CDR2: SGHAT, FQNNGV. Germline trimming cut 0 bases from V and 4 bases from J; bases unmatched to any gene: 10. Here the CDR3 DNA reads TGTGCCAGCAGCTTAGATGGGACAGGGACCCCCATTTACAATGAGCAGTTCTTC. It is translated as CASSLDGTGTPIYNEQFF.

The chain joins TRBV2 to TRBJ1-2; 9 bases fit TRBD1. Germline V CDR1 and CDR2: SNHLY, FYNNEI. This CDR3 has 13 amino acids. With 5 bases clipped from V and 7 bases from J, the junction kept 5 bases outside the gene matches. CDR3 residues: CASSLGTGFGYTF. The CDR3 DNA reads TGTGCCAGCAGTCTCGGGACAGGGTTTGGCTACACCTTC.